A single sample is the source of the 21 T cell receptor beta chains below, sequenced in a study of naive and memory T cell subsets. Both TRBC1 and TRBC2 were covered by a beta constant-region primer of two equimolar oligonucleotides. Four rounds of PCR amplified the ligated cDNA using nested alpha and beta constant-region primers plus SP2. Each CDR3 protein gets one entry after TCRdb re-called the UMI-ligation and nested PCR reads with MiXCR. The sample lists 100,000 to 150,000 distinct CDR3 sequences, roughly 32% seen once, with roughly 0.9% in the top ten. The sample taken for sequencing was central memory CD4+ T cells from blood. These receptors came from a human donor in good health.

The V and J genes are TRBV29-1 and TRBJ2-3; D is possibly TRBD1 (6 bases). CDR1 SQVTM and CDR2 ANQGSEA come from the germline V gene. The ends were cut back, 7 bases at V and 5 bases at J, with 13 bases in the middle. CDR3 size: 12 residues. The chain's CDR3 is CSAFTGKDTQYF. In DNA, the CDR3 is TGCAGCGCCTTTACAGGGAAAGATACGCAGTATTTT.

This clonotype was picked up a small number of times. The rearrangement uses TRBV4-3 and TRBJ1-4; D gene uncertain. V dropped 0 bases and J dropped 0 bases, with 11 bases sitting between them. The CDR3 extends over 17 amino acids. Germline V CDR1 and CDR2: LGHNA, YSLEER. The CDR3 DNA sequence: TGCGCCAGCAGCCAAGATTTTCCGAGAACAACTAATGAAAAACTGTTTTTT. It encodes CASSQDFPRTTNEKLFF.

This clonotype was observed a few times. This chain uses TRBV13 with TRBJ2-6; 11 positions match TRBD2. Germline loops: CDR1 PRHDT, CDR2 FYEKMQ (reference sequence). V trimming: 6 bases; J trimming: 2 bases; junction bases outside the gene matches: 15. This CDR3 contains 20 residues. The CDR3 nucleotides read TGTGCCAGCAGTACCTACGTTCGGTCTAGCGGGAGGACTGGGGCCAACGTCCTGACTTTC. This gives the protein CASSTYVRSSGRTGANVLTF.

The CDR3 here is CATSRAGGGNIQYF. The CDR3 bases are TGTGCCACCAGCAGAGCGGGGGGTGGCAACATTCAGTACTTC. The chain combines TRBV15 with TRBJ2-4; the match to TRBD2 covers 7 bases. Trimming at V came to 1 base and at J to 7 bases, leaving 4 bases not matched to a gene. Germline CDR1 LNHNV, CDR2 YYDKDF (reference sequence). CDR3 length equals 14 residues.

This clonotype was detected a few times. The J gene is TRBJ1-5, the V gene TRBV12-3 or TRBV12-4, with D tentatively TRBD1 (5 bases). The germline V and J ends were trimmed by 5 bases and 12 bases, with 14 bases remaining between them. The CDR3 totals 12 residues. This CDR3 is CASSTGGVRQHF. The CDR3 bases are TGTGCCAGCAGTACCGGGGGGGTTCGCCAGCATTTT.

V is TRBV5-6 and J is TRBJ1-3; unclear D gene. CDR1 SGHDT and CDR2 YYEEEE come from the germline V gene. This CDR3 contains 18 residues. Trimming removed 5 bases at V and 2 bases at J, with 23 bases between. This chain's CDR3 is CASSPKGRDSFPGNTIYF. The CDR3 DNA reads TGTGCCAGCAGTCCAAAAGGACGGGATAGTTTCCCTGGAAACACCATATATTTT. Full variable domain (outside the CDR3, taken from reference TRBV5-6 and TRBJ1-3): DAGVTQSPTHLIKTRGQQVTLRCSPKSGHDTVSWYQQALGQGPQFIFQYYEEEERQRGNFPDRFSGHQFPNYSSELNVNALLLGDSALYLCASSPKGRDSFPGNTIYFGEGSWLTVV.

The table lists this clonotype with a few counts. Germline is not matched at one junction end, which may reflect a read error. The rearrangement links TRBV20-1 to TRBJ1-5, with 9 nucleotides matching TRBD1. This CDR3 has 13 amino acids. From germline, CDR1 is DFQATT and CDR2 SNEGSKA (reference sequence). The CDR3 sequence: CSVRGQGSQPQHF. CDR3 bases: TGCAGTGTTAGAGGACAGGGGAGTCAGCCCCAGCATTTT.

Only a few counts were recorded for this clonotype. This sequence joins TRBV5-1 and TRBJ2-1; a possible D gene is TRBD2 (6 bases). Looked up from germline, CDR1 is SGHRS and CDR2 is YFSETQ. Trimming removed 4 bases from V and 2 bases from J, with 10 bases in between. The CDR3 is 14 amino acids. The CDR3 sequence is CASSLGGAYNEQFF. The CDR3 DNA reads TGCGCCAGCAGCCTTGGCGGGGCCTACAATGAGCAGTTCTTC.

The V call is TRBV12-3 or TRBV12-4, the J call TRBJ2-5; possible D gene TRBD2, 5 bases. The germline V and J ends were trimmed by 4 bases and 0 bases, with 9 bases remaining between them. The length of the CDR3 is 14 residues. CDR3 sequence (DNA): TGTGCCAGCAGTTCGTCGGGGTACCAAGAGACCCAGTACTTC. Translating gives CASSSSGYQETQYF.

The V call is TRBV12-3 or TRBV12-4, the J call TRBJ2-1; TRBD2 matches 13 bases. This CDR3 region has 16 residues. J gave up 10 bases and V 4 bases, and 10 bases lay outside the gene matches. The CDR3 loop reads CASSSVRTSGSIEQFF. Here the CDR3 DNA reads TGTGCCAGCAGTTCTGTAAGGACTAGCGGGAGCATCGAGCAGTTCTTC.

This clonotype was observed a handful of times. The chain employs TRBV20-1 and TRBJ2-3, with D perhaps matching TRBD1 (6 bases). CDR1 and CDR2 from the germline V gene are DFQATT and SNEGSKA (reference sequence). The CDR3 runs to 13 residues. The ends were cut back, 3 bases at V and 9 bases at J, with 16 bases in the middle. CDR3: CSASGPQGSTQYF. As DNA, the CDR3 is TGCAGTGCTAGTGGACCTCAGGGGAGCACGCAGTATTTT.

The chain links TRBV7-9 to TRBJ2-7; TRBD1 matches 9 bases. Germline CDR1 SEHNR, CDR2 FQNEAQ (reference sequence). J gave up 6 bases and V 5 bases, and 17 bases lay outside the gene matches. The CDR3 is 17 amino acids. For the CDR3, the DNA is TGTGCCAGCAGCACCGGGACAGGGCTTTCCTTGGGCGGCGAGCAGTACTTC. Encoded protein: CASSTGTGLSLGGEQYF.

V usage is TRBV20-1 and J usage is TRBJ2-7, with no clear D. The V end was cut by 3 bases, the J end by 7 bases, with 13 bases between. The CDR3 loop spans 12 amino acids. Per the germline V gene, CDR1 is DFQATT and CDR2 is SNEGSKA (reference sequence). Written as DNA, the CDR3 is TGCAGTGCTAGCCGGACGGCCCGGGAGCAGTACTTC. As protein: CSASRTAREQYF.

The rearrangement joins TRBV7-9 to TRBJ1-2; D might be TRBD1 (6 bases). V lost 6 bases to trimming and J lost 2 bases, with 13 bases between them. CDR3 size: 14 residues. The germline V gene has CDR1 SEHNR and CDR2 FQNEAQ (reference sequence). The CDR3 DNA reads as TGTGCCAGCAGGAAAGGACAGCCGAACTATGGCTACACCTTC. It specifies CASRKGQPNYGYTF.

This clonotype came up a few times. J is TRBJ1-2 and V is TRBV28, with TRBD1 as a possible D gene (5 bases). The germline CDR1 and CDR2 sequences are MDHEN and SYDVKM. V gave up 6 bases and J gave up 1 base, with 15 bases separating them. The CDR3 is 15 residues long. The CDR3 region is CASSLDSFFNYGYTF. The CDR3 DNA reads as TGTGCCAGCAGCCTCGACAGCTTCTTTAACTATGGCTACACCTTC.

The chain uses TRBV28 and TRBJ2-1; D call uncertain. Trimming took off 6 bases at V and 0 bases at J, with 12 bases between the two ends. This CDR3 spans 15 amino acids. Germline V gives CDR1 MDHEN, CDR2 SYDVKM. As DNA, the CDR3 is TGTGCCAGCAGCCGGTTTGGTCTCTCCTACAATGAGCAGTTCTTC. Protein: CASSRFGLSYNEQFF.

The chain uses TRBV29-1 and TRBJ2-3, with 9 bases that match TRBD1. Germline values: CDR1 SQVTM, CDR2 ANQGSEA. CDR3 length: 13 residues. The CDR3 spells CGSRTGGTDTQYF. The CDR3 coding sequence is TGCGGCTCCCGGACAGGGGGCACAGATACGCAGTATTTT.

The chain uses TRBV3-1 and TRBJ1-4, with D possibly matching TRBD1 (6 bases). V lost 4 bases and J lost 5, with 11 bases in between. Germline CDR1 and CDR2: LGHDT and YNNKEL (reference sequence). The CDR3 is 14 residues long. The DNA for the CDR3 is TGTGCCAGCAGCCTTCGGACAGACAATGAAAAACTGTTTTTT. Amino acids: CASSLRTDNEKLFF.

The chain joins TRBV28 to TRBJ2-3, with D unresolved. Germline V gene sequence: CDR1 MDHEN, CDR2 SYDVKM. The CDR3 contains 13 residues. V shed 8 bases and J shed 5 bases, with 14 bases lying between them. CDR3 DNA: TGTGCCAGCTATACTCCGGGCCAAGATACGCAGTATTTT. Protein product: CASYTPGQDTQYF.

This clonotype was recorded at least ten times. The chain links TRBV5-6 to TRBJ2-7, with 8 positions matching TRBD2. V trimming: 1 base; J trimming: 6 bases; junction bases outside the gene matches: 9. This CDR3 comprises 15 residues. Germline values: CDR1 SGHDT, CDR2 YYEEEE. Here the CDR3 DNA reads TGTGCCAGCAGCTTGCTCTACGGGAGGGCGAGCGAGCAGTACTTC. Residues: CASSLLYGRASEQYF.

The chain couples TRBV29-1 to TRBJ2-3; D is ambiguous. The germline V gene encodes CDR1 SQVTM and CDR2 ANQGSEA. V lost 4 bases and J lost 2, with 10 bases in between. The CDR3 totals 13 residues. This chain's CDR3 is CSVVAFSTDTQYF. The DNA of the CDR3 is TGCAGCGTTGTGGCTTTTTCCACAGATACGCAGTATTTT.